Following are 2 T cell receptor beta chains from one sample sequenced in a study of T-cell memory formation after mild COVID-19. TCRdb independently ran MiXCR on the 5' RACE reads; one entry per CDR3 protein. The table has under 400,000 distinct CDR3 sequences, under 25% seen once; the top ten hold roughly an eighth. The sequencing input was PBMCs or a T cell subset sorted from them (not recorded which). All receptors derive from an adult woman who had mild COVID-19 (a few samples of this study predate the infection). Cell type and time point are not known.

This clonotype was observed many times. The chain uses TRBV6-6 and TRBJ2-7; the D gene could be TRBD1 or TRBD2 (5 bases each). Trimming removed 5 bases at V and 3 bases at J, with 8 bases between. This CDR3 contains 12 residues. CDR1 and CDR2 (germline): MNHNY, SVGAGI (reference sequence). The CDR3, as DNA: TGTGCCAGCAGTCCGGGACGCTACGAGCAGTACTTC. This codes for CASSPGRYEQYF.

This sequence joins TRBV24-1 and TRBJ2-5; 8 nucleotides line up with TRBD1. The germline V gene has CDR1 KGHDR and CDR2 SFDVKD. Unmatched junction bases numbered 7, after V lost 0 bases and J lost 5 bases. This CDR3 region has 16 residues. The CDR3 DNA reads as TGTGCCACCAGTGATTTGCTTGCAGGGGGCCGGGAGACCCAGTACTTC. This encodes CATSDLLAGGRETQYF.